In this sample, the clone carrying this T cell receptor beta chain turned up a few times. Its antigen is still unknown. The CDR3 runs to 17 residues. Trimming took 0 bases from V and 4 from J; bases not matched to a gene: 7. CDR1 and CDR2 (germline): LGHNA, YSLEER. These data belong to a study of identical twins. Study-wide points: Donors were not followed over many years; analysis was cross-sectional. Beta clonotypes that were abundant in cord blood contained fewer insertions, a pattern absent from memory repertoires. Those out-of-frame alpha sequences shared by twins showed an excess of low generation probability.

Template switching added a universal primer binding site, and final cDNA carried unique molecular identifiers. TCRdb ran MiXCR on the 5' RACE reads and lists one entry per CDR3 protein. Found here are hundreds of thousands of distinct CDR3 sequences, around a sixth of them singletons; the top ten hold about an eighth. The same sample was also studied in work on T cells expressing NK-cell markers.

The rearrangement uses TRBV4-3 and TRBJ2-5; 11 positions agree with TRBD2. This clonotype was obtained from a woman younger than 30 in good health. Sequenced material: PBMCs. This chain's CDR3 is CASSQETSGGKRETQYF. The CDR3 bases are TGCGCCAGCAGCCAAGAAACTAGCGGGGGTAAACGAGAGACCCAGTACTTC.